Shown below are 25 T cell receptor beta chains from a single sample sequenced in a study of beta chain features in type 1 diabetes (dated 2018 in TCRdb). The library was prepared using the immunoSEQ multiplex PCR assay. The entire amount of isolated RNA was reverse transcribed using the High Capacity cDNA Reverse Transcription Kit, so the sequenced TCRB transcripts were expressed ones. TCRdb limited this immuneACCESS table to in-frame rearrangements with V and J called. A share of clones is missing; checked studies link under half to unresolved V genes, and the rest is unexplained. The sample includes 150,000 to 200,000 clones, with around 9% observed a single time. 0.7% of the sample is taken by the ten largest. No antigens are known for them. The investigation overall reported the following: A moderate but significant shortening of TCRB CDR3 length was observed in type 1 diabetes patients in all four CD4+ subsets.

The sequenced sample consisted of central memory CD4+ T cells from blood. Receptor source: a woman aged 25 to 45 with type 1 diabetes.

J is TRBJ2-4 and V is TRBV19, with 9 bases lining up with TRBD1. V was pared by 3 bases and J by 8 bases, with 17 bases of the junction left unmatched. The CDR3 runs to 18 residues. The germline V gene encodes CDR1 LNHDA and CDR2 SQIVND (reference sequence). CDR3 amino acids: CASSIAAPGQGHGDIQYF. The CDR3 nucleotides read TGTGCCAGTAGTATCGCCGCACCGGGACAGGGACATGGAGACATTCAGTACTTC.

This clone came up a few times. The J gene is TRBJ1-1, the V gene TRBV4-1, with TRBD1 identical over 9 bases. Per the germline V gene, CDR1 is MGHRA and CDR2 is YSYEKL. The J segment lost 3 bases and the V segment lost 7 bases, leaving 9 bases of the junction unmatched. There are 15 residues in the CDR3. CDR3 residues: CASTARGQGYTEAFF. For the CDR3, the DNA is TGCGCCAGCACCGCTCGTGGACAGGGGTACACTGAAGCTTTCTTT.

The V and J genes are TRBV7-9 and TRBJ2-1, with 8 nucleotides matching TRBD1. Germline CDR1 is SEHNR and CDR2 is FQNEAQ (reference sequence). The CDR3 runs 14 residues. Unmatched junction bases numbered 6, after V lost 5 bases and J lost 6 bases. The CDR3 spells CASSKQQGGNEQFF. CDR3 nucleotide sequence: TGTGCCAGCAGCAAACAACAGGGGGGCAATGAGCAGTTCTTC.

This clone was found a few times. V is TRBV15 and J is TRBJ2-3, with D possibly being TRBD2 (5 bases). From germline, CDR1 is LNHNV and CDR2 YYDKDF (reference sequence). The CDR3 is 18 residues long. Trimming removed 1 base at V and 1 base at J, with 18 bases between. DNA for the CDR3: TGTGCCACCAGCAGAGCTCCGGCGGGCTATCGGGGCACAGATACGCAGTATTTT. Protein sequence: CATSRAPAGYRGTDTQYF. The full variable domain, with the rest looked up from reference TRBV15 and TRBJ2-3, is DAMVIQNPRYQVTQFGKPVTLSCSQTLNHNVMYWYQQKSSQAPKLLFHYYDKDFNNEADTPDNFQSRRPNTSFCFLDIRSPGLGDTAMYLCATSRAPAGYRGTDTQYFGPGTRLTVL.

The chain carries TRBV25-1 and TRBJ1-1; 8 nucleotides agree with TRBD1. Trimming took 6 bases from V and 0 from J; bases not matched to a gene: 6. The germline V gene has CDR1 MGHDK and CDR2 SYGVNS. This CDR3 is built from 15 residues. CDR3: CASSLTGEMNTEAFF. Written as DNA, the CDR3 is TGTGCCAGCAGCCTGACAGGGGAGATGAACACTGAAGCTTTCTTT.

Only a few counts were recorded for this clone. This chain connects TRBV5-1 to TRBJ1-1; D is undetermined. The V end was cut by 3 bases, the J end by 1 base, with 10 bases between. Per the germline V gene, CDR1 is SGHRS and CDR2 is YFSETQ. The CDR3 covers 14 residues. This chain's CDR3 is CASSSAGRNTEAFF. For the CDR3, the DNA is TGCGCCAGCAGCTCGGCGGGGAGGAACACTGAAGCTTTCTTT.

The gene calls are TRBV9 and TRBJ2-2, with D tentatively TRBD1 (6 bases). The CDR3 is 15 residues long. CDR1 SGDLS and CDR2 YYNGEE come from the germline V gene. V was shortened by 3 bases and J by 2 bases, with 11 bases between the two germline ends. The CDR3 here is CASSDRTDNTGELFF. CDR3 DNA: TGTGCCAGCAGCGATCGGACAGATAACACCGGGGAGCTGTTTTTT.

The chain joins TRBV14 to TRBJ2-7; TRBD2 matches at 7 bases. The length of the CDR3 is 16 residues. Trimming at V came to 0 bases and at J to 5 bases, leaving 10 bases not matched to a gene. CDR1 is SGHDN and CDR2 is FVKESK in the germline V gene. CDR3 in DNA: TGTGCCAGCAGCCAAGATGGATATAGCGGGCACAACGAGCAGTACTTC. Its protein product is CASSQDGYSGHNEQYF.

Of note for this clone: One junction end disagrees with the germline gene, perhaps due to a read error. For the CDR3, the DNA is TGTGCTAGCAGCTTACTTTCTAGTGGAGGCACAGATACGCAGTATTTT. The encoded protein is CASSLLSSGGTDTQYF. The J gene is TRBJ2-3, the V gene TRBV7-7; D gene uncertain. Germline CDR1 and CDR2: SSHAT and FNYEAQ (reference sequence). The CDR3 has 16 residues.

The gene calls are TRBV6-5 and TRBJ2-7, with D possibly being TRBD2 (5 bases). From germline, CDR1 is MNHEY and CDR2 SVGAGI. V was trimmed by 2 bases and J by 0 bases, leaving 8 bases between them. This CDR3 is 14 amino acids long. CDR3 DNA: TGTGCCAGCAGTTACACCGGGGACTCCTACGAGCAGTACTTC. This translates into CASSYTGDSYEQYF.

This clone occurred a few times. The V and J genes are TRBV28 and TRBJ2-7; the match to TRBD1 covers 8 bases. V shed 5 bases, J shed 3 bases, and the junction held 9 bases outside the gene matches. CDR3 length: 15 residues. The germline gives CDR1 MDHEN, CDR2 SYDVKM. The CDR3 spells CASSLDRETGYEQYF. DNA of the CDR3: TGTGCCAGCAGTCTGGACAGGGAAACTGGCTACGAGCAGTACTTC.

J is TRBJ2-3 and V is TRBV30; 10 nucleotides align to TRBD2. This CDR3 comprises 14 residues. V lost 5 bases, J lost 1 base, and 3 bases stayed unmatched. The V gene's germline CDR1 is GTSNPN and CDR2 SVGIG (reference sequence). The CDR3 DNA reads as TGTGCCTGGGGCACTAGCGGGGGCACAGATACGCAGTATTTT. It yields the protein CAWGTSGGTDTQYF.

This clone was seen a handful of times. The rearrangement links TRBV7-9 to TRBJ2-7, with D unresolved. CDR1 and CDR2 (germline): SEHNR, FQNEAQ (reference sequence). The CDR3 contains 15 residues. With 1 base removed from V and 0 bases from J, the gap between germline ends came to 10 bases. The CDR3 reads CASSLGPGSSYEQYF. The CDR3 nucleotides read TGTGCCAGCAGCTTAGGTCCGGGTAGCTCCTACGAGCAGTACTTC.

The gene calls are TRBV11-2 and TRBJ2-1; a possible D gene is TRBD1 (5 bases). Deletions cut 3 bases from V and 8 bases from J, with 8 bases between. This CDR3 is 12 amino acids long. CDR1 and CDR2 (germline): SGHAT, FQNNGV. CDR3 sequence reads: CASSLQGYEQFF. The DNA of the CDR3 is TGTGCCAGCAGCTTGCAGGGTTATGAGCAGTTCTTC.

V is TRBV10-3 and J is TRBJ2-1, with TRBD2 as a possible D gene (5 bases). Germline V CDR1 and CDR2: ENHRY, SYGVKD. This CDR3 has 16 amino acids. Between the trimmed V and J ends, which lost 1 base and 5 bases, there was a span of 15 bases. This CDR3 reads CAISELRAETNNEQFF. The CDR3 nucleotides read TGTGCCATCAGTGAGTTACGAGCGGAGACGAACAATGAGCAGTTCTTC.

The chain combines TRBV2 with TRBJ2-1, with D possibly TRBD2 on 5 matching bases. The CDR3 consists of 13 residues. V lost 4 bases, J lost 4 bases, and 8 bases lay in between. Germline CDR1 is SNHLY and CDR2 is FYNNEI. In DNA, the CDR3 is TGTGCCAGCAGTGGTAGAGGGTACAATGAGCAGTTCTTC. Its protein is CASSGRGYNEQFF. Supplemented by reference TRBV2 and TRBJ2-1, the full variable domain reads EPEVTQTPSHQVTQMGQEVILRCVPISNHLYFYWYRQILGQKVEFLVSFYNNEISEKSEIFDDQFSVERPDGSNFTLKIRSTKLEDSAMYFCASSGRGYNEQFFGPGTRLTVL.

The genes are TRBV29-1 and TRBJ1-5; the D is unclear. The V gene lost 1 base and the J gene lost 9 bases, with 13 bases spanning the gap. Looked up from germline, CDR1 is SQVTM and CDR2 is ANQGSEA. The length of the CDR3 is 13 residues. The CDR3 region has the DNA TGCAGCGTTGAAGGAGGAGTCGGTGGGCCCCAGCATTTT. It is translated as CSVEGGVGGPQHF.

This clone was observed a few times. The gene calls are TRBV18 and TRBJ1-5, with TRBD1 matching 8 bases. Germline values: CDR1 KGHSH, CDR2 LQKENI. Trimming took 3 bases from V and 7 from J; bases not matched to a gene: 17. The CDR3 sequence is 18 residues long. The DNA for the CDR3 is TGTGCCAGCTCACCGCGCGGTCTAACAGGGGGTGACGGGCAGCCCCAGCATTTT. Its protein is CASSPRGLTGGDGQPQHF.

This chain connects TRBV5-1 to TRBJ2-1, with 8 bases fitting TRBD1. Germline values: CDR1 SGHRS, CDR2 YFSETQ. V shed 4 bases and J 6 bases; nucleotides not matched to a gene: 9. The CDR3 totals 15 residues. The DNA of the CDR3 is TGCGCCAGCAGCCTCAGGACAGGGTATCCCAATGAGCAGTTCTTC. Protein sequence: CASSLRTGYPNEQFF.

This rearrangement joins TRBV6-5 to TRBJ2-5; 7 bases are a match to TRBD1. Germline V gene sequence: CDR1 MNHEY, CDR2 SVGAGI. This CDR3 is 15 amino acids long. The J segment lost 1 base and the V segment lost 6 bases, leaving 8 bases of the junction unmatched. The CDR3 DNA sequence: TGTGCCAGCAGACGGACAGGAACTCTCCAAGAGACCCAGTACTTC. Translation: CASRRTGTLQETQYF.

This clone has only a few counts. This chain joins TRBV2 and TRBJ2-3; TRBD1 agrees at 8 bases. The CDR3 is made up of 14 amino acids. The ends lost 2 bases at V and 3 bases at J; junction bases unmatched: 1. The germline CDR1 and CDR2 sequences are SNHLY and FYNNEI. DNA for the CDR3: TGTGCCAGCAGTGAACAGGGGGCTACAGATACGCAGTATTTT. It encodes CASSEQGATDTQYF. The full variable domain, with the rest looked up from reference TRBV2 and TRBJ2-3, is EPEVTQTPSHQVTQMGQEVILRCVPISNHLYFYWYRQILGQKVEFLVSFYNNEISEKSEIFDDQFSVERPDGSNFTLKIRSTKLEDSAMYFCASSEQGATDTQYFGPGTRLTVL.

This clone occurred a few times. The chain employs TRBV10-3 and TRBJ1-1; tentatively, D is TRBD1 (6 bases). CDR1 and CDR2 from the germline V gene are ENHRY and SYGVKD. The CDR3 has 14 amino acids. The V end was cut by 5 bases, the J end by 1 base, with 11 bases between. The CDR3 bases are TGTGCCATCAGTAGACAGGAGGCGAACACTGAAGCTTTCTTT. Its protein is CAISRQEANTEAFF.

The chain uses TRBV7-9 and TRBJ2-7; TRBD2 agrees at 12 bases. CDR3 length equals 15 residues. V was clipped by 5 bases and J by 7 bases; unmatched bases: 9. Germline-derived CDR1 and CDR2 are SEHNR and FQNEAQ (reference sequence). The DNA of the CDR3 is TGTGCCAGCAGCCATCTAGCGGGAGGGCCTAGTGAGCAGTACTTC. It translates to CASSHLAGGPSEQYF. Variable domain in full (rest from reference TRBV7-9 and TRBJ2-7): DTGVSQNPRHKITKRGQNVTFRCDPISEHNRLYWYRQTLGQGPEFLTYFQNEAQLEKSRLLSDRFSAERPKGSFSTLEIQRTEQGDSAMYLCASSHLAGGPSEQYFGPGTRLTVT.

This clone was seen more than once but under ten times. V is TRBV7-2 and J is TRBJ2-1; D perhaps matches TRBD1 (6 bases). The CDR3 has 16 amino acids. Germline CDR1 and CDR2: SGHTA and FQGNSA. V dropped 4 bases and J dropped 1 base, with 14 bases sitting between them. The DNA for the CDR3 is TGTGCCAGCAGCTCGCGAGGGGGAAGATCCTACAATGAGCAGTTCTTC. It specifies CASSSRGGRSYNEQFF.

The chain recombines TRBV7-2 with TRBJ2-5; D is unresolved. Germline assignment: CDR1 SGHTA and CDR2 FQGNSA. The CDR3 is made up of 11 amino acids. Trimming stripped 5 bases from V and 5 bases from J, with 6 bases between. The chain's CDR3 is CASSPLETQYF. As DNA, the CDR3 is TGTGCCAGCAGCCCCCTGGAGACCCAGTACTTC.